The sample holds a few counts of the clone carrying this TCR beta chain. Its cognate antigen is unknown. The CDR3 spans 13 residues. CDR1 is MGHDK, CDR2 SYGVNS, per germline. Trimming took off 2 bases at V and 1 base at J, with 5 bases between the two ends. This sample was taken from a study of CD8+ T cells in alopecia areata. The sequencing template was cDNA reverse transcribed from extracted RNA. Here immunoSEQ multiplex PCR was the method, and the copy in TCRdb shows in-frame clones only, minus some. The repertoire holds 200,000 to 250,000 clones, approximately 67% seen once, with about 1.2% in the top ten. Treatment: oral pan-JAK inhibitor, 5-10 mg twice daily. Points from the study as a whole: The presence of one nonresponder keeps the tie between baseline CD8+ expansion and response uncertain. For patients receiving tofacitinib, scalp clonality and expanded CD8+ clones among the top 100 significantly decreased.

The chain has TRBV25-1 and TRBJ1-1; unclear D gene. The TCR originated in a human donor with alopecia areata. Sample: CD4+ T cells sorted from blood, taken between weeks 44 and 45, from a patient treated with tofacitinib. CDR3 protein: CASSEVRNTEAFF. The CDR3 DNA reads as TGTGCCAGCAGTGAAGTCAGGAACACTGAAGCTTTCTTT.